This note documents a single TCR beta chain sequence. The CDR3 sequence is 16 residues long. With V trimmed by 4 bases and J by 3 bases, 11 bases remained unmatched. Germline V CDR1 and CDR2: SGHTA, FQGNSA. How the authors handled the data: Estimation of nucleated cell counts relied on the amplification of reference gene primers. The data were produced by immunoSEQ multiplex PCR, yet TCRdb's version contains in-frame clones alone and is incomplete. V and J calls and clone size follow that table, whereas D and trimming were derived from the DNA. Of some 220,000 clones detected, over 75% appear once; the ten largest clones hold around 2.5%. This specimen belongs to a study of blood T cell repertoires in COVID-19. Turning to the study itself: T cells, B-cell-depleted T cells, or PBMCs supplied cDNA or gDNA.

Seattle patients were enrolled while actively infected and followed longitudinally. V and J are TRBV7-2 and TRBJ2-7; 8 bases map to TRBD1. The clonotype was recovered from a woman aged 65 to 85 with COVID-19, enrolled during active disease. The specimen sequenced was peripheral blood. The CDR3: CASSSGPGQDYYEQYF. The CDR3 DNA follows: TGTGCCAGCAGCTCTGGCCCGGGACAGGACTACTACGAGCAGTACTTC.